A single sample gave rise to the 21 T cell receptor beta chains below, sequenced in a study of cytomegalovirus exposure and HLA in healthy donors. The PCR employed 60 Vbeta primers together with 13 Jbeta primers. The table came from immunoSEQ multiplex PCR; TCRdb's copy has only in-frame clones and leaves some out. The data hold 150,000 to 200,000 clones, with around 76% observed a single time. Sequenced input: PBMCs. All receptors derive from a woman in her thirties in good health and CMV-seropositive.

The rearrangement joins TRBV7-6 to TRBJ1-5; D remains ambiguous. The CDR3 is 15 amino acids. CDR1 is SGHVS, CDR2 FNYEAQ, per germline. The germline V and J ends were trimmed by 1 base and 4 bases, with 11 bases remaining between them. CDR3 coding DNA: TGTGCCAGCAGCTTAGGGGGAGGGTCTAATCAGCCCCAGCATTTT. Translation gives CASSLGGGSNQPQHF. Full variable domain (outside the CDR3, taken from reference TRBV7-6 and TRBJ1-5): GAGVSQSPRYKVTKRGQDVALRCDPISGHVSLYWYRQALGQGPEFLTYFNYEAQQDKSGLPNDRFSAERPEGSISTLTIQRTEQRDSAMYRCASSLGGGSNQPQHFGDGTRLSIL.

The rearrangement uses TRBV4-1 and TRBJ1-4; D unresolved. The CDR3 has 16 amino acids. The V end lost 1 base, the J end lost 0 bases, and 9 bases lay between the germline ends. CDR1 MGHRA and CDR2 YSYEKL come from the germline V gene. CDR3 region: CASSQGSRATNEKLFF. The CDR3 DNA reads as TGCGCCAGCAGCCAAGGTTCACGGGCAACTAATGAAAAACTGTTTTTT.

The V gene is TRBV30, the J gene TRBJ1-2; no firm D call. The CDR3 is 13 residues long. Germline assignment: CDR1 GTSNPN and CDR2 SVGIG (reference sequence). Trimming removed 4 bases from V and 8 bases from J, with 17 bases in between. Here the CDR3 reads CAWTSGMSGGYTF. CDR3 DNA: TGTGCCTGGACAAGCGGGATGTCAGGAGGCTACACCTTC.

The chain couples TRBV6-5 to TRBJ2-3; 14 bases are a match to TRBD2. The CDR3 consists of 15 residues. The ends lost 6 bases at V and 4 bases at J; junction bases unmatched: 3. The germline V gene encodes CDR1 MNHEY and CDR2 SVGAGI. The CDR3 coding sequence is TGTGCCAGCAGACCGGGACTAGCGGGAGCAGATACGCAGTATTTT. Residues: CASRPGLAGADTQYF.

The chain employs TRBV9 and TRBJ2-1; the match to TRBD2 covers 14 bases. After removal of 0 bases from V and 9 bases from J, the junction contained 11 bases not matched to a gene. The length of the CDR3 is 18 residues. CDR1 and CDR2 from the germline V gene are SGDLS and YYNGEE. CDR3: CASSVGPGLAGDLVEQFF. CDR3 coding DNA: TGTGCCAGCAGCGTAGGGCCGGGACTAGCGGGAGACTTGGTTGAGCAGTTCTTC. Drawing the rest from reference TRBV9 and TRBJ2-1, the complete variable domain is DSGVTQTPKHLITATGQRVTLRCSPRSGDLSVYWYQQSLDQGLQFLIQYYNGEERAKGNILERFSAQQFPDLHSELNLSSLELGDSALYFCASSVGPGLAGDLVEQFFGPGTRLTVL.

The chain links TRBV15 to TRBJ1-5; D gene ambiguous. This CDR3 is 15 amino acids long. The V gene's germline CDR1 is LNHNV and CDR2 YYDKDF (reference sequence). V gave up 3 bases and J gave up 0 bases, with 9 bases separating them. In nucleotides, the CDR3 is TGTGCCACCAGCAGGAACGGTCTTAGCAATCAGCCCCAGCATTTT. Encoded protein: CATSRNGLSNQPQHF.

The sample holds one count of this clone. This chain joins TRBV7-2 and TRBJ1-5, with 11 positions matching TRBD1. The CDR3 runs to 18 residues. The J segment lost 4 bases and the V segment lost 0 bases, leaving 8 bases of the junction unmatched. The germline gives CDR1 SGHTA, CDR2 FQGNSA. The CDR3 spells CASSLAPRGQGVNQPQHF. The DNA for the CDR3 is TGTGCCAGCAGCTTAGCGCCAAGGGGACAGGGGGTTAATCAGCCCCAGCATTTT.

This chain connects TRBV5-4 to TRBJ1-6; weak D call: TRBD1 (6 bases). CDR3 size: 16 residues. Trimming pared 4 bases from V and 9 bases from J, leaving 20 bases between. Germline CDR1 SGHNT, CDR2 YYREEE (reference sequence). CDR3 in amino acids: CASSPRQGGLVSPLHF. The CDR3 DNA follows: TGTGCCAGCAGCCCCCGTCAAGGGGGATTAGTTTCACCCCTCCACTTT. The full variable domain, completed using reference TRBV5-4 and TRBJ1-6, is ETGVTQSPTHLIKTRGQQVTLRCSSQSGHNTVSWYQQALGQGPQFIFQYYREEENGRGNFPPRFSGLQFPNYSSELNVNALELDDSALYLCASSPRQGGLVSPLHFGNGTRLTVT.

The chain employs TRBV6-6 and TRBJ2-2, with TRBD2 matching over 8 bases. CDR3 size: 13 residues. The V gene end was trimmed by 6 bases and the J gene end by 3 bases; junction bases not matched to a gene: 0. Germline V gene sequence: CDR1 MNHNY, CDR2 SVGAGI (reference sequence). Here the CDR3 reads CASRAGDTGELFF. In nucleotides, the CDR3 is TGTGCCAGCAGAGCGGGAGACACCGGGGAGCTGTTTTTT.

The CDR3 spells CASSQEGQGGLTGNTIYF. CDR3 in DNA: TGCGCCAGCAGCCAGGAGGGACAGGGGGGGTTGACTGGAAACACCATATATTTT. The chain employs TRBV4-1 and TRBJ1-3; 11 nucleotides agree with TRBD1. The CDR3 covers 18 residues. Germline CDR1 is MGHRA and CDR2 is YSYEKL. With V trimmed by 3 bases and J by 2 bases, 9 bases remained unmatched.

The rearrangement links TRBV9 to TRBJ1-2, with unresolved D. Germline CDR1 and CDR2: SGDLS and YYNGEE. This CDR3 is 15 amino acids long. V lost 7 bases to trimming and J lost 8 bases, with 24 bases between them. The CDR3 loop is CASAWSSRRIWGYTF. The CDR3 DNA is TGTGCCAGCGCGTGGAGTTCACGGCGCATATGGGGCTACACCTTC.

The chain carries TRBV5-1 and TRBJ1-1; 10 bases line up with TRBD1. After removal of 5 bases from V and 4 bases from J, the junction contained 5 bases not matched to a gene. CDR1 and CDR2 from the germline V gene are SGHRS and YFSETQ. This CDR3 has 14 amino acids. The CDR3 loop reads CASRSGQGSTEAFF. The DNA of the CDR3 is TGCGCCAGCAGGTCGGGACAGGGGAGCACTGAAGCTTTCTTT.

V and J are TRBV9 and TRBJ1-1; no firm D call. There are 15 residues in the CDR3. Trimming removed 4 bases at V and 0 bases at J, with 13 bases between. Germline V gives CDR1 SGDLS, CDR2 YYNGEE. The CDR3 DNA follows: TGTGCCAGCAGCCCCCAGGCACCTATGAACACTGAAGCTTTCTTT. It encodes CASSPQAPMNTEAFF.

The chain combines TRBV6-6 with TRBJ1-5; 12 positions match TRBD1. V shed 6 bases and J 4 bases; nucleotides not matched to a gene: 7. The CDR3 is 16 residues long. Germline V gives CDR1 MNHNY, CDR2 SVGAGI (reference sequence). CDR3 DNA: TGTGCCAGCAGCCCGGGACAGGGGGCCGGGAATCAGCCCCAGCATTTT. As protein: CASSPGQGAGNQPQHF.

The V gene is TRBV27, the J gene TRBJ1-1; D is unclear. Germline V gene sequence: CDR1 MNHEY, CDR2 SMNVEV (reference sequence). V was trimmed by 7 bases and J by 1 base, leaving 10 bases between them. This CDR3 has 13 amino acids. The CDR3 DNA follows: TGTGCCAGCACCCCAGCAGGGAACACTGAAGCTTTCTTT. The encoded protein is CASTPAGNTEAFF.

This clone occurred a few times. The rearrangement uses TRBV7-7 and TRBJ2-2, with D possibly being TRBD2 (7 bases). The CDR3 has 15 amino acids. CDR1 SSHAT and CDR2 FNYEAQ come from the germline V gene (reference sequence). V shed 5 bases and J shed 5 bases, with 15 bases lying between them. The DNA of the CDR3 is TGTGCCAGCAGCATGATCGGGGGGCCAACCGGGGAGCTGTTTTTT. It specifies CASSMIGGPTGELFF.

This sequence joins TRBV7-6 and TRBJ2-3, with 10 bases identical to TRBD2. This CDR3 is 16 amino acids long. Losses at the gene ends were 4 bases for V and 5 bases for J; bases not matched to a gene: 9. Germline V gene data show CDR1 as SGHVS and CDR2 as FNYEAQ. The CDR3 DNA follows: TGTGCCAGCAGCTACCGAGGGACTAGCGCGATAGATACGCAGTATTTT. This translates into CASSYRGTSAIDTQYF.

This clone was observed once. V gene TRBV7-2 combines with J gene TRBJ2-7; TRBD2 matches at 10 bases. CDR1 and CDR2 (germline): SGHTA, FQGNSA. The CDR3 runs to 16 residues. With V trimmed by 1 base and J by 3 bases, 6 bases remained unmatched. The CDR3 spells CASSLDRTSGFYEQYF. The CDR3 region has the DNA TGTGCCAGCAGCTTAGACCGGACTAGCGGCTTCTACGAGCAGTACTTC.

This clone was found a few times. The V and J genes are TRBV6-5 and TRBJ1-1; D might be TRBD1 (6 bases). The CDR3 consists of 14 residues. V was pared by 5 bases and J by 6 bases, with 16 bases between. CDR1 is MNHEY and CDR2 is SVGAGI in the germline V gene. CDR3: CASSRFQGTSEAFF. The DNA of the CDR3 is TGTGCCAGCAGTCGCTTTCAGGGGACATCTGAAGCTTTCTTT.

The chain has TRBV19 and TRBJ1-5; tentatively, D is TRBD1 (5 bases). The germline CDR1 and CDR2 sequences are LNHDA and SQIVND (reference sequence). Trimming left V 3 bases short and J 6 bases short, with 9 bases between. This CDR3 spans 13 amino acids. The CDR3 region has the DNA TGTGCCAGTAGTATCAAGGGGATTCAGCCCCAGCATTTT. Translation: CASSIKGIQPQHF.

The count of this clone is one. J is TRBJ2-1 and V is TRBV5-6; D ambiguous. Germline CDR1 SGHDT, CDR2 YYEEEE. V was clipped by 4 bases and J by 7 bases, with 6 bases between them. The CDR3 extends over 11 amino acids. CDR3 coding DNA: TGTGCCAGCAGCGTCTTAAATGAGCAGTTCTTC. Its translation is CASSVLNEQFF. Variable domain in full (rest from reference TRBV5-6 and TRBJ2-1): DAGVTQSPTHLIKTRGQQVTLRCSPKSGHDTVSWYQQALGQGPQFIFQYYEEEERQRGNFPDRFSGHQFPNYSSELNVNALLLGDSALYLCASSVLNEQFFGPGTRLTVL.